The 31 T cell receptor beta chains listed next were all sequenced from one sample in a study of blood T cell repertoires in COVID-19. The data were produced by immunoSEQ multiplex PCR, yet TCRdb's version contains in-frame clones alone and is incomplete. The profile shows roughly 100,000 clones, roughly 92% of them singletons. The sample comprised peripheral blood. These receptor sequences come from a woman aged 45-65 years with COVID-19, enrolled during active disease.

The chain links TRBV24-1 to TRBJ2-3; TRBD2 is a possible D gene (5 bases). The CDR3 covers 14 residues. The germline V and J ends were trimmed by 10 bases and 2 bases, with 15 bases remaining between them. In germline, CDR1 is KGHDR, CDR2 SFDVKD. CDR3 nucleotides: TGTGCCACGAGCGCGGGCGGTTCCACAGATACGCAGTATTTT. This codes for CATSAGGSTDTQYF.

V gene TRBV7-8 combines with J gene TRBJ2-1, with TRBD2 as a possible D gene (7 bases). Germline V CDR1 and CDR2: SGHVS, FQNEAQ. The CDR3 is 15 residues long. Trimming stripped 3 bases from V and 0 bases from J, with 9 bases between. DNA for the CDR3: TGTGCCAGCAGCTTGGGGGGGCGCTCCTACAATGAGCAGTTCTTC. Protein sequence: CASSLGGRSYNEQFF.

The chain employs TRBV7-9 and TRBJ2-7; TRBD1 might be the D (5 bases). The CDR3 extends over 13 amino acids. The V end was cut by 5 bases, the J end by 5 bases, with 13 bases between. Germline CDR1 reads SEHNR; CDR2 reads FQNEAQ (reference sequence). The CDR3 DNA is TGTGCCAGCAGCCCCAAGGGGCCCCACGAGCAGTACTTC. Its protein is CASSPKGPHEQYF.

This clone showed up just once. This chain connects TRBV6-5 to TRBJ2-5; 10 bases match TRBD1. The CDR3 has 15 residues. J lost 2 bases, V lost 7 bases, and 7 bases had no gene match. Germline V CDR1 and CDR2: MNHEY, SVGAGI. CDR3 in amino acids: CASKKTGGLQETQYF. The CDR3 DNA reads TGTGCCAGCAAGAAGACAGGGGGCTTACAAGAGACCCAGTACTTC.

The chain joins TRBV4-3 to TRBJ2-3; unclear D gene. The CDR3 is 14 residues long. Trimming removed 4 bases from V and 2 bases from J, with 10 bases in between. Germline V gene lookup returns CDR1 LGHNA and CDR2 YSLEER. CDR3 in amino acids: CASSPQDNTDTQYF. The CDR3 DNA reads TGCGCCAGCAGCCCACAAGATAACACAGATACGCAGTATTTT.

The V gene is TRBV28, the J gene TRBJ1-1; D gene unclear. The V gene's germline CDR1 is MDHEN and CDR2 SYDVKM. V dropped 6 bases and J dropped 5 bases, with 13 bases sitting between them. This CDR3 is built from 13 residues. CDR3 nucleotides: TGTGCCAGCAGGGGCCCTCGAGGGACTGAAGCTTTCTTT. Translation: CASRGPRGTEAFF.

The gene calls are TRBV3-1 (or the pseudogene TRBV3-2) and TRBJ2-3, with a weak D call TRBD1 (5 bases). V shed 0 bases and J shed 0 bases, with 10 bases lying between them. In germline, CDR1 is LGHDT, CDR2 YNNKEL (reference sequence). CDR3 size: 16 residues. CDR3 amino acids: CASSQDGAPSTDTQYF. CDR3 coding DNA: TGTGCCAGCAGCCAAGATGGGGCACCTAGCACAGATACGCAGTATTTT.

V usage is TRBV14 and J usage is TRBJ1-2; no definite D call. This CDR3 region has 14 residues. With 1 base removed from V and 2 bases from J, the gap between germline ends came to 8 bases. The germline CDR1 and CDR2 sequences are SGHDN and FVKESK. The CDR3 DNA reads as TGTGCCAGCAGCCAAGCGGGAAGGAACTATGGCTACACCTTC. Amino acid sequence: CASSQAGRNYGYTF.

This chain links TRBV5-3 with TRBJ2-1, with D possibly being TRBD2 (5 bases). TRBV5-3 is an ORF, with its function uncertain. The CDR3 length is 18 residues. V was cut by 1 base and J by 0 bases, with 17 bases left in between. The CDR3 region has the DNA TGTGCCAGAAGCTTGTGGACTGTGTGCATTAGCTCCTACAATGAGCAGTTCTTC. Translating it yields CARSLWTVCISSYNEQFF.

V gene TRBV27 combines with J gene TRBJ1-1; TRBD1 might be the D (6 bases). The V end lost 0 bases, the J end lost 5 bases, and 16 bases lay between the germline ends. Germline CDR1 MNHEY, CDR2 SMNVEV (reference sequence). This CDR3 has 16 residues. The CDR3 protein is CASSLSSRTASTEAFF. CDR3 nucleotides: TGTGCCAGCAGTTTATCGAGCCGGACAGCCTCAACTGAAGCTTTCTTT.

The V call is TRBV19, the J call TRBJ1-5, with unresolved D. The CDR3 runs to 12 residues. V lost 7 bases and J 7 bases, leaving 11 bases between the germline ends. In germline, CDR1 is LNHDA, CDR2 SQIVND (reference sequence). CDR3 bases: TGTGCCAGTAATGAGGGTTGGCAGCCCCAGCATTTT. Its protein is CASNEGWQPQHF.

This chain joins TRBV15 and TRBJ2-1, with TRBD2 identical over 7 bases. V was clipped by 0 bases and J by 12 bases; unmatched bases: 2. The CDR3 is made up of 12 amino acids. CDR1 and CDR2 from the germline V gene are LNHNV and YYDKDF (reference sequence). The CDR3 protein is CATSRDRGVQFF. In DNA, the CDR3 is TGTGCCACCAGCAGAGATCGGGGGGTGCAGTTCTTC.

This clone was detected only a few times. The J gene is TRBJ1-2, the V gene TRBV5-4; the D gene is possibly TRBD1 (5 bases). In germline, CDR1 is SGHNT, CDR2 YYREEE (reference sequence). V was pared by 4 bases and J by 8 bases, with 21 bases between. The CDR3 runs 15 residues. In DNA, the CDR3 is TGTGCCAGCAGCATCGCTCAGGGCGCGCTTGGGGGCTACACCTTC. It specifies CASSIAQGALGGYTF.

The genes are TRBV11-2 and TRBJ1-1; no clear D gene. The CDR3 has 14 residues. Germline V gene sequence: CDR1 SGHAT, CDR2 FQNNGV. The germline V and J ends were trimmed by 5 bases and 1 base, with 11 bases remaining between them. The CDR3 nucleotides are TGTGCCAGCAGCCCGACGACTGCGAACACTGAAGCTTTCTTT. It yields the protein CASSPTTANTEAFF. Filled out from reference TRBV11-2 and TRBJ1-1, the complete variable domain reads EAGVAQSPRYKIIEKRQSVAFWCNPISGHATLYWYQQILGQGPKLLIQFQNNGVVDDSQLPKDRFSAERLKGVDSTLKIQPAKLEDSAVYLCASSPTTANTEAFFGQGTRLTVV.

The chain employs TRBV27 and TRBJ2-3; TRBD2 agrees at 10 bases. CDR3 size: 16 residues. Losses at the gene ends were 3 bases for V and 5 bases for J; bases not matched to a gene: 8. Germline assignment: CDR1 MNHEY and CDR2 SMNVEV (reference sequence). CDR3 sequence: CASSFRLAGLGDTQYF. Written as DNA, the CDR3 is TGTGCCAGCAGTTTCCGACTAGCGGGCCTGGGAGATACGCAGTATTTT.

This chain uses TRBV7-6 with TRBJ2-7; tentatively, D is TRBD1 (5 bases). The germline V gene has CDR1 SGHVS and CDR2 FNYEAQ. Trimming took off 2 bases at V and 2 bases at J, with 10 bases between the two ends. The CDR3 covers 14 residues. The CDR3 sequence is CASSLSGNPYEQYF. DNA for the CDR3: TGTGCCAGCAGCTTATCAGGGAACCCCTACGAGCAGTACTTC.

The V gene is TRBV19, the J gene TRBJ2-7, with D unclear. Trimming took 1 base from V and 6 from J, leaving 16 bases between them. The CDR3 contains 15 residues. Germline V lookup: CDR1 LNHDA, CDR2 SQIVND (reference sequence). CDR3 protein: CASSIVGFRSGEQYF. In DNA, the CDR3 is TGTGCCAGTAGTATAGTAGGCTTCCGATCAGGCGAGCAGTACTTC.

The chain joins TRBV5-4 to TRBJ1-2; the D gene is possibly TRBD1 (6 bases). Germline values: CDR1 SGHNT, CDR2 YYREEE (reference sequence). Trimming cost V 0 bases and J 6 bases, with 12 bases left between them. CDR3 size: 14 residues. CDR3 sequence reads: CASSLDREPHGYTF. The DNA of the CDR3 is TGTGCCAGCAGCTTGGACAGGGAGCCTCATGGCTACACCTTC.

This chain connects TRBV5-6 to TRBJ1-3; 10 bases align to TRBD1. In germline, CDR1 is SGHDT, CDR2 YYEEEE. The CDR3 has 17 residues. V was clipped by 4 bases and J by 1 base; unmatched bases: 8. The DNA of the CDR3 is TGTGCCAGCAGCCGGATCGACAGGGGGCGGTCTGGAAACACCATATATTTT. Protein product: CASSRIDRGRSGNTIYF.

This rearrangement joins TRBV28 to TRBJ2-3; 10 nucleotides agree with TRBD1. The germline V gene encodes CDR1 MDHEN and CDR2 SYDVKM. The CDR3 totals 12 residues. V lost 2 bases, J lost 14 bases, and 4 bases stayed unmatched. CDR3 protein: CASSLVRTGGYF. In DNA, the CDR3 is TGTGCCAGCAGTTTAGTTAGGACAGGGGGGTATTTT.

The genes are TRBV10-3 and TRBJ2-7, with TRBD1 matching over 8 bases. Germline V gives CDR1 ENHRY, CDR2 SYGVKD. Trimming took 2 bases from V and 5 from J; bases not matched to a gene: 5. The CDR3 is 14 residues long. CDR3 residues: CAISERTGKDEQYF. The CDR3 region has the DNA TGTGCCATCAGTGAGAGGACAGGGAAAGACGAGCAGTACTTC.

This chain uses TRBV20-1 with TRBJ1-1, with D perhaps matching TRBD1 (6 bases). Trimming left V 3 bases short and J 3 bases short, with 20 bases between. The CDR3 length is 16 residues. Germline-derived CDR1 and CDR2 are DFQATT and SNEGSKA (reference sequence). The CDR3: CSASTPSTGFDTEAFF. In DNA form, the CDR3 reads TGCAGTGCTAGTACTCCATCGACAGGCTTTGACACTGAAGCTTTCTTT.

The chain employs TRBV9 and TRBJ1-5, with D hard to call. The V gene lost 4 bases and the J gene lost 0 bases, with 11 bases spanning the gap. The CDR3 covers 15 residues. CDR1 is SGDLS and CDR2 is YYNGEE in the germline V gene. The CDR3 loop reads CASSPTGNSNQPQHF. The CDR3 DNA follows: TGTGCCAGCAGCCCCACCGGTAATAGCAATCAGCCCCAGCATTTT.

CDR3 region: CASSLGRGGTEAFF. The DNA of the CDR3 is TGTGCCAGCAGCTTAGGAAGGGGTGGAACTGAAGCTTTCTTT. The rearrangement links TRBV11-2 to TRBJ1-1; TRBD1 might be the D (5 bases). Per the germline V gene, CDR1 is SGHAT and CDR2 is FQNNGV. The CDR3 spans 14 residues. The germline V and J ends were trimmed by 1 base and 5 bases, with 11 bases remaining between them.

The J gene is TRBJ2-7, the V gene TRBV11-3; 11 bases match TRBD2. The CDR3 is 17 residues long. Germline values: CDR1 SGHNT, CDR2 YENEEA. With 1 base clipped from V and 2 bases from J, the junction kept 7 bases outside the gene matches. The CDR3 protein is CASSLAGGLAAAYEQYF. The DNA for the CDR3 is TGTGCCAGCAGCTTAGCGGGGGGACTAGCGGCCGCCTACGAGCAGTACTTC.

The V gene is TRBV4-3, the J gene TRBJ1-5; possible D gene TRBD1, 6 bases. The CDR3 runs 14 residues. Germline CDR1 reads LGHNA; CDR2 reads YSLEER. Trimming pared 0 bases from V and 7 bases from J, leaving 10 bases between. The CDR3 is CASSQDTGKQPQHF. The CDR3 nucleotides are TGCGCCAGCAGCCAAGACACAGGGAAACAGCCCCAGCATTTT.

The J gene is TRBJ1-5, the V gene TRBV6-6; D may be TRBD1 (6 bases). This CDR3 has 11 amino acids. Trimming removed 6 bases from V and 8 bases from J, with 8 bases in between. In germline, CDR1 is MNHNY, CDR2 SVGAGI (reference sequence). CDR3 protein: CASRRQEPQHF. As DNA, the CDR3 is TGTGCCAGCAGAAGACAGGAGCCCCAGCATTTT.

The chain has TRBV4-1 and TRBJ2-2, with D possibly being TRBD2 (6 bases). Germline V lookup: CDR1 MGHRA, CDR2 YSYEKL. The CDR3 runs 18 residues. Trimming took 4 bases from V and 0 from J, leaving 18 bases between them. The CDR3 spells CASSLPVVSGPNTGELFF. The CDR3 DNA follows: TGCGCCAGCAGCCTTCCGGTGGTTAGCGGACCGAACACCGGGGAGCTGTTTTTT.

V and J are TRBV5-1 and TRBJ2-2; TRBD1 aligns across 8 bases. The V and J ends lost 5 bases and 2 bases, in that order; junction bases with no gene match: 2. The germline CDR1 and CDR2 sequences are SGHRS and YFSETQ. The CDR3 length is 14 residues. In DNA, the CDR3 is TGCGCCAGCAGGCAGGGGGCAAACACCGGGGAGCTGTTTTTT. Its translation: CASRQGANTGELFF. The complete variable domain, with remaining parts taken from reference TRBV5-1 and TRBJ2-2, reads KAGVTQTPRYLIKTRGQQVTLSCSPISGHRSVSWYQQTPGQGLQFLFEYFSETQRNKGNFPGRFSGRQFSNSRSEMNVSTLELGDSALYLCASRQGANTGELFFGEGSRLTVL.

CDR3 bases: TGTGCCAGCAGCTACGGGAGTAACTATGGCTACACCTTC. Translating gives CASSYGSNYGYTF. The chain recombines TRBV7-8 with TRBJ1-2; D gene uncertain. Germline CDR1 is SGHVS and CDR2 is FQNEAQ. V lost 4 bases and J lost 1, with 7 bases in between. This CDR3 is built from 13 residues. The complete variable domain, with remaining parts taken from reference TRBV7-8 and TRBJ1-2, reads GAGVSQSPRYKVAKRGQDVALRCDPISGHVSLFWYQQALGQGPEFLTYFQNEAQLDKSGLPSDRFFAERPEGSVSTLKIQRTQQEDSAVYLCASSYGSNYGYTFGSGTRLTVV.

This rearrangement joins TRBV14 to TRBJ1-4; 9 bases fit TRBD1. V trimming: 4 bases; J trimming: 7 bases; junction bases outside the gene matches: 16. The CDR3 contains 18 residues. The germline V gene encodes CDR1 SGHDN and CDR2 FVKESK. In DNA, the CDR3 is TGTGCCAGCAGCCGGGAAGGGAAGAACAGGGGGCTAGGTGAAAAACTGTTTTTT. This encodes CASSREGKNRGLGEKLFF. The full variable domain, its missing parts supplied by reference TRBV14 and TRBJ1-4, is EAGVTQFPSHSVIEKGQTVTLRCDPISGHDNLYWYRRVMGKEIKFLLHFVKESKQDESGMPNNRFLAERTGGTYSTLKVQPAELEDSGVYFCASSREGKNRGLGEKLFFGSGTQLSVL.